This T cell receptor beta chain is from a study of PD-L1 blockade in urothelial cancer. Study information: Atezolizumab 1,200 mg was given intravenously every 3 weeks, starting 2014.

PCRs were each spiked with synthetic TCR analog templates. Here immunoSEQ multiplex PCR was the method, and the copy in TCRdb shows in-frame clones only, minus some. The sample contains approximately 50,000 clones, about 85% of which appear only once. V was shortened by 3 bases and J by 7 bases, with 6 bases between the two germline ends. This CDR3 has 11 amino acids. The germline CDR1 and CDR2 sequences are DFQATT and SNEGSKA (reference sequence). The rearrangement joins TRBV20-1 to TRBJ1-4; D call uncertain. The specimen was PBMCs, collected around atezolizumab (anti-PD-L1) treatment. The TCR originated in a man aged 55 to 70 with urothelial cancer. The CDR3 is CSARSREKLFF. The CDR3 coding sequence is TGCAGTGCTAGGTCGCGTGAAAAACTGTTTTTT.